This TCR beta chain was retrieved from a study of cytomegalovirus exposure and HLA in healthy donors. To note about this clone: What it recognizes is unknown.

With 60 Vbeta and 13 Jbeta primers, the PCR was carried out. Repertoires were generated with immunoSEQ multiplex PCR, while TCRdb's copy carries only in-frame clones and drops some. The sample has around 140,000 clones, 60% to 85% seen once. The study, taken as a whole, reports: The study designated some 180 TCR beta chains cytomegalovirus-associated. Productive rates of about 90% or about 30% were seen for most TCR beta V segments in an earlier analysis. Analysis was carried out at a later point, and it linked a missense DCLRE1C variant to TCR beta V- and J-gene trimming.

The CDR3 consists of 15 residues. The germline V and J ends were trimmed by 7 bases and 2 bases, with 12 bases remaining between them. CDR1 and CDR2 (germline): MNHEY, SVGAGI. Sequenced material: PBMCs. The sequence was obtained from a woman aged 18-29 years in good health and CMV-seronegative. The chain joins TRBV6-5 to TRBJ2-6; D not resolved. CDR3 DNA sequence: TGTGCCAGCACCACCGGTGTTCCTGGGGCCAACGTCCTGACTTTC. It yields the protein CASTTGVPGANVLTF.